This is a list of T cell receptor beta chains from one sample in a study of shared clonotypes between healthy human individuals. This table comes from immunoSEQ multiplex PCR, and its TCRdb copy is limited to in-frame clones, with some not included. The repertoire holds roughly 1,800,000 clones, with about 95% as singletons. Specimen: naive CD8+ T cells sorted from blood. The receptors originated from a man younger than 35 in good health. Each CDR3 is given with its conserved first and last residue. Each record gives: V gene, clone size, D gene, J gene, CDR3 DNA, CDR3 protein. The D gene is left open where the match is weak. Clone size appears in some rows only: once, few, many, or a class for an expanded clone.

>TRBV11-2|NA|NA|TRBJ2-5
TGTGCCAGCAGCTTAGGTTGGAGGGGTGGGGGCGAAGAGACCCAGTACTTC
CASSLGWRGGGEETQYF
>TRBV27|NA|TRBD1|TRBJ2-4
TGTGCCAGCAGTTCCCGGACAGGGACAAACATTCAGTACTTC
CASSSRTGTNIQYF
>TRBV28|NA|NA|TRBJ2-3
TGTGCCAGCGGGTACACAGATACGCAGTATTTT
CASGYTDTQYF
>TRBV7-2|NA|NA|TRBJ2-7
TGTGCCAGCAGCTTAAGAGGGAATCCCTACGAGCAGTACTTC
CASSLRGNPYEQYF
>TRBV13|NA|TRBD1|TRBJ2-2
TGTGCCAGCAGCGCCGACAGGGGGGCGGTCACCGGGGAGCTGTTTTTT
CASSADRGAVTGELFF
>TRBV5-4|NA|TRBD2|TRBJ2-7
TGTGCCAGCAGCTTGTCCCCGGGAGGGGACTACGAGCAGTACTTC
CASSLSPGGDYEQYF
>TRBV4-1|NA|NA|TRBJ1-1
TGCGCCAGCAGCCAACCCGGGGGCCCTTTAGGAGCTTTCTTT
CASSQPGGPLGAFF
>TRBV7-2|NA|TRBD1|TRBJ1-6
TGTGCCAGCAGCTGGGACAGTGAGTCACCCCTCCACTTT
CASSWDSESPLHF
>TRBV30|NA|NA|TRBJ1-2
TGTGCCTGGAGTGTTGGAGCCAGTAACTATGGCTACACCTTC
CAWSVGASNYGYTF
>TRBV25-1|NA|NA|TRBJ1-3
TGTGCCAGCAGTGGCACCGGGGGGGGCATGGGAAACACCATATATTTT
CASSGTGGGMGNTIYF
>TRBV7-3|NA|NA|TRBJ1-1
TGTGCCAGCAGCTTTACAGGCGACACTGAAGCTTTCTTT
CASSFTGDTEAFF
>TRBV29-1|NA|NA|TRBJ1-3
TGCAGCGTGTACACAGCGTACTCTGGAAACACCATATATTTT
CSVYTAYSGNTIYF
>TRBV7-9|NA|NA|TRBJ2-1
TGTGCCAGCAGCTTGGGACTCAATGAGCAGTTCTTC
CASSLGLNEQFF
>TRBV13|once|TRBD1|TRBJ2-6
TGTGCCAGCAGCTTGCAGGGGGCAGGTGGGGCCAACGTCCTGACTTTC
CASSLQGAGGANVLTF
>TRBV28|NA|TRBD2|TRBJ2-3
TGTGCCAGCAGTGCTACTAGCGGGGGAAGCACAGATACGCAGTATTTT
CASSATSGGSTDTQYF
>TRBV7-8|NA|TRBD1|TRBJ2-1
TGTGCCAGCAGCTTAGGTCTGGACAGGGGCCGCTTCAATGAGCAGTTCTTC
CASSLGLDRGRFNEQFF
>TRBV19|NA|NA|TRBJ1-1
TGTGCCAGTAAGTCGGGGGGGATCACTGAAGCTTTCTTT
CASKSGGITEAFF
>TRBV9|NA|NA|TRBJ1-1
TGTGCCAGCAGCCCCAGCGGAACTGAAGCTTTCTTT
CASSPSGTEAFF
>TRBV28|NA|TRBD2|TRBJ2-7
TGTGCCAGCACCCGAGGACTAGCGGCCTACGAGCAGTACTTC
CASTRGLAAYEQYF
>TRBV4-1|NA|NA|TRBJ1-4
TGCGCCAGCAGCCAGAAAAATGGCGAAAAACTGTTTTTT
CASSQKNGEKLFF
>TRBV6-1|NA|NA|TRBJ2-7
TGTGCCAGCAGTGAATTTTCGGAGGGTCCTTACTACGAGCAGTACTTC
CASSEFSEGPYYEQYF
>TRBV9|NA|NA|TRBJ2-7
TGTGCCAGCAGCCTCTCCTCGGGACTTTCAACCCACTTC
CASSLSSGLSTHF
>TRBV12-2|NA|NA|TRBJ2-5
TGTGCAAGTCGCCCTCACACTTACCCGGGGGGGGCATATGGAGAGACCCAGTACTTC
CASRPHTYPGGAYGETQYF
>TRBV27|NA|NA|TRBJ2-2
TGTGCCAGCAAGTTGGACCGGGAGCTGTTTTTT
CASKLDRELFF
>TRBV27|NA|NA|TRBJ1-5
TGTGCCAGCAGTACTCTTAATCAGCCCCAGCATTTT
CASSTLNQPQHF
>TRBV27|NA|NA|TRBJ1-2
TGTGCCAGCAGTTTTCTTGGGGGCCAGTATGGCTACACCTTC
CASSFLGGQYGYTF
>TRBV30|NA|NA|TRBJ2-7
TGTGCCTGGACCCATTCAGTCGAGCAGTACTTC
CAWTHSVEQYF
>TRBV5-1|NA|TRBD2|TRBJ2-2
TGCGCCAGCAGCTTCGGGCTAGCGGGAGTAGTCACCGGGGAGCTGTTTTTT
CASSFGLAGVVTGELFF
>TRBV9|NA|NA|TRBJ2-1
TGTGCCAGCAGCGTAGCGGGACTTCAATCCAATGAGCAGTTCTTC
CASSVAGLQSNEQFF
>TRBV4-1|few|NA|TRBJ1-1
TGCGCCAGCAGCCGATCTAGGGGGAACACTGAAGCTTTCTTT
CASSRSRGNTEAFF
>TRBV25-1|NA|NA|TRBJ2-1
TGTGCCAGCAGTGCTCGGGCAGGGTACAATGAGCAGTTCTTC
CASSARAGYNEQFF
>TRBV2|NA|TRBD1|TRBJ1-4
TGTGCCAGCAATGGACAGGGGTGGGAAAAACTGTTTTTT
CASNGQGWEKLFF
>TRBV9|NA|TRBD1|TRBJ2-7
TGTGCCAGCGGGACAGGGGAGGGCGAGCAGTACTTC
CASGTGEGEQYF